Detailed here is one T cell receptor (beta chain). Antigen unknown. This sample was taken from a study of shared clonotypes between healthy human individuals. Findings and limits, study-wide: Clonotypes which were not shared had lower generation probabilities than clonotypes that all four donors shared.

Assay used: immunoSEQ multiplex PCR; TCRdb lists only in-frame clones, some missing. This sample has about 1.5 million clones, with under 99% found just once. The CDR3 contains 15 residues. Trimming pared 5 bases from V and 0 bases from J, leaving 11 bases between. Germline V gene sequence: CDR1 MNHEY, CDR2 SVGAGI. The clonotype was recovered from a man aged 30 to 39 in good health. The sample comprised naive CD4+ T cells sorted from blood. Regarding subset: CD45RA+ positively selected. This sequence joins TRBV6-5 and TRBJ1-5; D not resolved. The CDR3: CASSASFHSNQPQHF. The CDR3 bases are TGTGCCAGCAGTGCTTCATTCCATAGCAATCAGCCCCAGCATTTT.